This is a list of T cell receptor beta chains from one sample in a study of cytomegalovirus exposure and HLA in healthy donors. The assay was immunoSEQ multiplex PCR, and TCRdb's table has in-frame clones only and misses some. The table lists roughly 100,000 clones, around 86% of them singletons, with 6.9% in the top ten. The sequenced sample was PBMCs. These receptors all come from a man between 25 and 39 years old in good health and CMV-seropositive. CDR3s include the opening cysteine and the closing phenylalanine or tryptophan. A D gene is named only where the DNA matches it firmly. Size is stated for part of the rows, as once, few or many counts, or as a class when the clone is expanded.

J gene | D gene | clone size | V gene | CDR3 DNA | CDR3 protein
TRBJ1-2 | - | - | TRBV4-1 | TGCGCCAGCAGCCAAGATTTGGGCCTCTATGGCTACACCTTC | CASSQDLGLYGYTF
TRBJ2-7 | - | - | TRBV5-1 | TGCGCCAGCAGCATGGACAGACGCGAGCAGTACTTC | CASSMDRREQYF
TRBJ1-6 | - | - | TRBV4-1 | TGCGCCAGCAGCCAGAGGTCAGTCAGCTCCTATAATTCACCCCTCCACTTT | CASSQRSVSSYNSPLHF
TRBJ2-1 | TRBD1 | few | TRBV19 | TGTGCCAGTAAGGGACAGGACGGATTTGGTGAGCAGTTCTTC | CASKGQDGFGEQFF
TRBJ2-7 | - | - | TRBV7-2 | TGTGCCAGCAGCTTTATACCAGGGCTACAGTCCTACGAGCAGTACTTC | CASSFIPGLQSYEQYF
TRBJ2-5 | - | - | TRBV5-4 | TGTGCCAGCAGCTATGGACAAGAAGAGACCCAGTACTTC | CASSYGQEETQYF
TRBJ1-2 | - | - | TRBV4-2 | TGTGCCAGCAGCCAAGTACAGTATGGCTACACCTTC | CASSQVQYGYTF
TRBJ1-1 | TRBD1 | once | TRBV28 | TGTGCCAGCAGCTTATCGACAGGGGTGAACACTGAAGCTTTCTTT | CASSLSTGVNTEAFF
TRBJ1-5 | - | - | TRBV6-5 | TGTGCCAGCAGTTACCTCCCCCCGAGGGGCAATCAGCCCCAGCATTTT | CASSYLPPRGNQPQHF
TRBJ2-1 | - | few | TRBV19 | TGTGCCAGTAGTATTCAGGGGATCTCCTACAATGAGCAGTTCTTC | CASSIQGISYNEQFF
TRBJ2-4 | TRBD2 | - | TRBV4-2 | TGTGCCAGCAGCCAAGTAGGGACTAGCGGGGAACTAGCCAAAAACATTCAGTACTTC | CASSQVGTSGELAKNIQYF
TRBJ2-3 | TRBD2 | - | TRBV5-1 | TGCGCCAGCAGCTCCGAACTAGCGGGGAAGACAGATACGCAGTATTTT | CASSSELAGKTDTQYF
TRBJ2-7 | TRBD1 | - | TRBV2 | TGTGCCATCTCCGGGACAGGGGGAACCGAGCAGTACTTC | CAISGTGGTEQYF
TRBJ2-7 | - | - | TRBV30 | TGTGCCTGGAGTGCCGACTATCCAGGTACGAAGGAGCAGTACTTC | CAWSADYPGTKEQYF
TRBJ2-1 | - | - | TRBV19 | TGTGCCAGTAGTACCCGGGCCTCGTCGGGGAATGAGCAGTTCTTC | CASSTRASSGNEQFF
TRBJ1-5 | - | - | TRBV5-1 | TGCGCCAGCAGCTTCGACAGTTACAATCAGCCCCAGCATTTT | CASSFDSYNQPQHF
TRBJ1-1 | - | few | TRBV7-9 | TGTGCCAGCAGCTTAGCCCCTACCTGGAGCACTGAAGCTTTCTTT | CASSLAPTWSTEAFF
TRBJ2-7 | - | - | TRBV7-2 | TGTGCCAGCAGCGTCGACTATTCCGCCTACGAGCAGTACTTC | CASSVDYSAYEQYF
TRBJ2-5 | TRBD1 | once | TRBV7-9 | TGTGCCAGCAGCGCCGACAGGGGGTTTGATGAGACCCAGTACTTC | CASSADRGFDETQYF
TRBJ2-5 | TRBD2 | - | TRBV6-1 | TGTGCCAGCAGTGAAGTAGATAGCGGGGGACGGGAGACCCAGTACTTC | CASSEVDSGGRETQYF
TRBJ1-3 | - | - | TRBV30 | TGTGCCTGCCCCTCCCAAGGGAGGTGGTTCGGAAACACCATATATTTT | CACPSQGRWFGNTIYF
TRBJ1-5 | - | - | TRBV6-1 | TGTGCCAGCAGATTGCCAGGGTGGGATCAGCCCCAGCATTTT | CASRLPGWDQPQHF
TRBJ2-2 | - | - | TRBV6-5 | TGTGCCAGCAGTTACAAGAGGGCGTCGAACACCGGGGAGCTGTTTTTT | CASSYKRASNTGELFF